The 18 T cell receptor beta chains reported below all come from one sample, sequenced in a study of blood T cell repertoires in COVID-19. Measured with immunoSEQ multiplex PCR; TCRdb has only the in-frame clones, and not every one. The sample comprises 200,000 to 250,000 clones, 85% to 90% of which are singletons, and about a tenth rests with the top ten. The sample was peripheral blood. These receptors were collected from a woman between 45 and 65 years old with COVID-19, enrolled during active disease.

This chain joins TRBV28 and TRBJ2-5; TRBD2 might be the D (5 bases). V was shortened by 9 bases and J by 0 bases, with 17 bases between the two germline ends. The germline V gene has CDR1 MDHEN and CDR2 SYDVKM. CDR3 length equals 15 residues. In DNA form, the CDR3 reads TGTGCCAGTGACCCTAGCCTAGGAAACCAAGAGACCCAGTACTTC. Its protein is CASDPSLGNQETQYF.

The rearrangement uses TRBV6-2 or TRBV6-3 and TRBJ1-1, with a weak D call TRBD1 (5 bases). CDR1 and CDR2 from the germline V gene are MNHEY and SVGEGT. The CDR3 runs to 15 residues. V lost 4 bases and J lost 0, with 12 bases in between. The DNA for the CDR3 is TGTGCCAGCAGTTTAGCAGGGTACATGAACACTGAAGCTTTCTTT. Translated: CASSLAGYMNTEAFF.

This clone showed up just once. The chain combines TRBV6-1 with TRBJ2-7; D may be TRBD2 (6 bases). The CDR3 loop spans 16 amino acids. Trimming left V 4 bases short and J 3 bases short, with 19 bases between. The germline gives CDR1 MNHNS, CDR2 SASEGT. The CDR3 spells CASSAGVAWPNYEQYV. The CDR3 DNA is TGTGCCAGCAGTGCGGGGGTAGCGTGGCCCAACTACGAGCAGTACGTC.

The chain recombines TRBV27 with TRBJ1-2, with TRBD1 matching over 7 bases. Germline V gene sequence: CDR1 MNHEY, CDR2 SMNVEV (reference sequence). The CDR3 contains 15 residues. The ends lost 7 bases at V and 2 bases at J; junction bases unmatched: 10. The CDR3: CASTPIGGLNYGYTF. DNA for the CDR3: TGTGCCAGCACCCCCATAGGGGGCTTGAACTATGGCTACACCTTC.

This rearrangement joins TRBV29-1 to TRBJ2-2; 9 bases align to TRBD2. The J segment lost 1 base and the V segment lost 4 bases, leaving 4 bases of the junction unmatched. Germline CDR1 SQVTM, CDR2 ANQGSEA. This CDR3 has 15 amino acids. CDR3 coding DNA: TGCAGCGTTGGGGGGACTAGCAAGAACACCGGGGAGCTGTTTTTT. Its protein is CSVGGTSKNTGELFF.

The rearrangement links TRBV6-6 to TRBJ2-2; 7 bases align to TRBD1. The CDR3 is made up of 13 amino acids. V lost 6 bases, J lost 7 bases, and 5 bases stayed unmatched. Per germline, CDR1 MNHNY and CDR2 SVGAGI (reference sequence). The CDR3 is CASRNQGVGELFF. The CDR3 nucleotides read TGTGCCAGCAGAAATCAGGGGGTCGGGGAGCTGTTTTTT.

This chain connects TRBV7-2 to TRBJ2-5; D ambiguous. This CDR3 is 12 amino acids long. The V and J ends lost 5 bases and 4 bases respectively, with 8 bases between them. Germline V lookup: CDR1 SGHTA, CDR2 FQGNSA. As DNA, the CDR3 is TGTGCCAGCAGCCGCAGGTTAGAGACCCAGTACTTC. This codes for CASSRRLETQYF.

The chain links TRBV5-1 to TRBJ2-2, with D perhaps TRBD2 (6 bases). The CDR3 sequence is 14 residues long. CDR1 and CDR2 from the germline V gene are SGHRS and YFSETQ. V lost 7 bases to trimming and J lost 0 bases, with 10 bases between them. The CDR3 bases are TGCGCCAGCCGGCGGGGTTCGAACACCGGGGAGCTGTTTTTT. This translates into CASRRGSNTGELFF.

V gene TRBV30 combines with J gene TRBJ1-4; unclear D gene. Germline V gene sequence: CDR1 GTSNPN, CDR2 SVGIG (reference sequence). The CDR3 runs 15 residues. Trimming shortened V by 2 bases and J by 3 bases, and 13 bases separated the two germline ends. CDR3 nucleotide sequence: TGTGCCTGGAGTAAAGAACCGCCGGCTAATGAAAAACTGTTTTTT. This translates into CAWSKEPPANEKLFF.

This chain links TRBV2 with TRBJ2-4, with D hard to call. V was pared by 5 bases and J by 6 bases, with 5 bases between. The CDR3 has 11 residues. Germline V gene lookup returns CDR1 SNHLY and CDR2 FYNNEI. CDR3 in DNA: TGTGCCAGCAGTACAGCAAACATTCAGTACTTC. Translating gives CASSTANIQYF.

This clone was observed once. This chain connects TRBV27 to TRBJ2-7; maybe TRBD1 (6 bases). The V end was cut by 4 bases, the J end by 5 bases, with 18 bases between. CDR3 size: 15 residues. CDR1 and CDR2 (germline): MNHEY, SMNVEV (reference sequence). The DNA for the CDR3 is TGTGCCAGCAGTTCACACGCACAGGGTGTGAACGAGCAGTACGTC. It translates to CASSSHAQGVNEQYV.

The chain has TRBV5-1 and TRBJ2-7; D remains ambiguous. CDR3 length: 11 residues. The germline V gene encodes CDR1 SGHRS and CDR2 YFSETQ. Trimming cost V 4 bases and J 3 bases, with 5 bases left between them. The CDR3 DNA sequence: TGCGCCAGCAGCGGCAACTACGAGCAGTACTTC. It is translated as CASSGNYEQYF.

V and J are TRBV5-1 and TRBJ1-1; D is unresolved. The CDR3 extends over 16 amino acids. Germline assignment: CDR1 SGHRS and CDR2 YFSETQ. Trimming pared 2 bases from V and 1 base from J, leaving 15 bases between. Written as DNA, the CDR3 is TGCGCCAGCAGCTTAACGAGTGACAACCGGAACACTGAAGCTTTCTTT. Its translation: CASSLTSDNRNTEAFF.

The chain carries TRBV12-3 or TRBV12-4 and TRBJ2-7; no reliable D call. V shed 5 bases and J shed 7 bases, with 9 bases lying between them. This CDR3 comprises 11 residues. In DNA form, the CDR3 reads TGTGCCAGCAGTATAGGGCGGGAGCAGTACTTC. As protein: CASSIGREQYF.

V usage is TRBV7-8 and J usage is TRBJ2-7, with a weak D call TRBD2 (6 bases). Between the trimmed V and J ends, which lost 2 bases and 7 bases, there was a span of 21 bases. CDR3 length equals 16 residues. CDR1 and CDR2 (germline): SGHVS, FQNEAQ. CDR3 coding DNA: TGTGCCAGCAGCTTACAGGGAGGCAGCCTTAACGGGGAGCAGTACGTC. It encodes CASSLQGGSLNGEQYV.

The chain carries TRBV7-2 and TRBJ1-1; D is perhaps TRBD1 (5 bases). The germline gives CDR1 SGHTA, CDR2 FQGNSA. The CDR3 is made up of 13 amino acids. V lost 5 bases and J 1 base, leaving 8 bases between the germline ends. The CDR3 reads CASSARGNTEAFF. CDR3 coding DNA: TGTGCCAGCAGCGCAAGGGGGAACACTGAAGCTTTCTTT.

V gene TRBV3-1 (or the pseudogene TRBV3-2) combines with J gene TRBJ1-1; the D gene is possibly TRBD1 (5 bases). With 2 bases removed from V and 4 bases from J, the gap between germline ends came to 11 bases. CDR3 length: 14 residues. CDR1 and CDR2 from the germline V gene are LGHDT and YNNKEL (reference sequence). The CDR3: CASSQSAGGTEAFF. CDR3 sequence (DNA): TGTGCCAGCAGCCAATCTGCGGGGGGCACTGAAGCTTTCTTT.

The rearrangement joins TRBV5-6 to TRBJ2-2, with D unclear. Germline V gene lookup returns CDR1 SGHDT and CDR2 YYEEEE. The ends were cut back, 2 bases at V and 4 bases at J, with 12 bases in the middle. The CDR3 extends over 15 amino acids. CDR3 in DNA: TGTGCCAGCAGCTTTCGGGTAACTGGCACCGGGGAGCTGTTTTTT. Translation gives CASSFRVTGTGELFF.